This T cell receptor (beta chain) came from a study of T cell repertoires in cytomegalovirus infection. In the study overall: Public TCR beta signatures marked donors with CMV infection and the matching HLA. General study results and limits: The cumulative frequency of public TCR beta families identified carriers of CMV plus the relevant HLA. Within the response measured ex vivo, HLA-C-restricted CMV-specific TCR beta clonotypes were dominant.

In the case of this clonotype: Its antigen is unidentified.

TCRdb re-called the reads with MiXCR, one entry per CDR3 protein. The table includes 740,000 or so distinct CDR3 sequences, roughly 35% detected once. V was clipped by 3 bases and J by 11 bases, with 10 bases between them. Germline loops: CDR1 MDHEN, CDR2 SYDVKM. The CDR3 runs 11 residues. The V call is TRBV28, the J call TRBJ1-2, with unresolved D. The specimen sequenced was PBMCs. The clonotype originates from a human donor in good health (CMV status not recorded). Some clones in this sample may be carry-over from other donors' samples. DNA of the CDR3: TGTGCCAGCAGTTTGGGGAAGGGTTACACCTTC. This gives the protein CASSLGKGYTF.